A selection of T cell receptor beta chains follows, all from one sample in a study of Ad26.COV2.S vaccination and SARS-CoV-2 variants. Using immunoSEQ multiplex PCR, the repertoire was profiled, and TCRdb retains in-frame clones only, with some absent. The sample shows roughly 500,000 clones, roughly 89% of them seen only once. This sample comprised peripheral blood, obtained in a trial of Ad26.COV2.S vaccine versus placebo. These receptors came from a person aged 18 to 59 who received the Ad26.COV2.S COVID-19 vaccine or a placebo. Both conserved end residues are trimmed from each CDR3. Each record gives: J gene, CDR3 length, V gene, CDR3 protein.

j_gene: TRBJ2-7
len: 13
v_gene: TRBV7-2
CDR3aa: ASSPTTSLSYEQY

j_gene: TRBJ2-3
len: 11
v_gene: TRBV25-1
CDR3aa: ASLSDSTDTQY

j_gene: TRBJ2-7
len: 12
v_gene: TRBV14
CDR3aa: ASSHRGLTYEQY

j_gene: TRBJ1-3
len: 12
v_gene: TRBV5-1
CDR3aa: ASRYLGGTNTIY

j_gene: TRBJ1-4
len: 12
v_gene: TRBV6-6
CDR3aa: ASAQGAQNEKLF

j_gene: TRBJ2-1
len: 14
v_gene: TRBV24-1
CDR3aa: ATSVGSGLRGDEQF

j_gene: TRBJ2-1
len: 8
v_gene: TRBV20-1
CDR3aa: SALKEEQF

j_gene: TRBJ1-4
len: 10
v_gene: TRBV7-6
CDR3aa: ASSPGGPKLF

j_gene: TRBJ2-3
len: 14
v_gene: TRBV21-1
CDR3aa: ATTIERAGGWDTQY

j_gene: TRBJ1-2
len: 11
v_gene: TRBV3-1/TRBV3-2
CDR3aa: ASSQDPGASGT

j_gene: TRBJ1-3
len: 13
v_gene: TRBV4-2
CDR3aa: ASSQEGQRGNTIY

j_gene: TRBJ1-1
len: 12
v_gene: TRBV19
CDR3aa: ASSRWQGSPEAF

j_gene: TRBJ1-5
len: 12
v_gene: TRBV18
CDR3aa: ASSPVNSNQPQH

j_gene: TRBJ1-2
len: 11
v_gene: TRBV7-8
CDR3aa: ASSLELGDGYT

j_gene: TRBJ1-2
len: 11
v_gene: TRBV13
CDR3aa: ASSRGTGNGYT

j_gene: TRBJ1-6
len: 14
v_gene: TRBV7-2
CDR3aa: ASTPGGTRWFSPLH

j_gene: TRBJ1-1
len: 12
v_gene: TRBV28
CDR3aa: ASSLGTSNTEAF

j_gene: TRBJ2-4
len: 13
v_gene: TRBV11-3
CDR3aa: ASSSPGGRIYIQY

j_gene: TRBJ1-2
len: 13
v_gene: TRBV18
CDR3aa: ASSPLQTGRHGYT

j_gene: TRBJ2-7
len: 15
v_gene: TRBV5-1
CDR3aa: ASSYLSRQFLTYEQY

j_gene: TRBJ1-1
len: 12
v_gene: TRBV5-6
CDR3aa: ASSLGLQGPRAF

j_gene: TRBJ2-3
len: 10
v_gene: TRBV7-3
CDR3aa: ASSTGTDTQY

j_gene: TRBJ1-4
len: 13
v_gene: TRBV15
CDR3aa: ATSIGTGSNEKLF

j_gene: TRBJ1-3
len: 11
v_gene: TRBV5-4
CDR3aa: ASSRPQGDTIY

j_gene: TRBJ1-1
len: 9
v_gene: TRBV20-1
CDR3aa: SASKNTEAF

j_gene: TRBJ1-1
len: 12
v_gene: TRBV5-4
CDR3aa: ASRDPGASTEAF

j_gene: TRBJ2-6
len: 11
v_gene: TRBV3-1/TRBV3-2
CDR3aa: ASGFSGANVLT

j_gene: TRBJ1-6
len: 15
v_gene: TRBV5-1
CDR3aa: ASSLTGTGGSGSPLH

j_gene: TRBJ1-5
len: 15
v_gene: TRBV18
CDR3aa: ASSPRGPGQANQPQH

j_gene: TRBJ2-5
len: 11
v_gene: TRBV6-5
CDR3aa: ASSEGGGETQY

j_gene: TRBJ2-3
len: 12
v_gene: TRBV9
CDR3aa: ASSVVALTDTQY

j_gene: TRBJ2-1
len: 10
v_gene: TRBV30
CDR3aa: AWSVIDRVSF

j_gene: TRBJ2-5
len: 15
v_gene: TRBV24-1
CDR3aa: ATSGEGGSGVEETQY

j_gene: TRBJ1-2
len: 11
v_gene: TRBV12-3/TRBV12-4
CDR3aa: ASSPGRNYGYT

j_gene: TRBJ2-5
len: 12
v_gene: TRBV28
CDR3aa: ASSRFRDQETQY

j_gene: TRBJ2-3
len: 12
v_gene: TRBV4-3
CDR3aa: ASSHRLALDTQY

j_gene: TRBJ2-2
len: 13
v_gene: TRBV10-3
CDR3aa: AISRAGVGTGELF

j_gene: TRBJ1-4
len: 14
v_gene: TRBV6-4
CDR3aa: ASSDSRTGWDEKLF

j_gene: TRBJ1-2
len: 11
v_gene: TRBV19
CDR3aa: ASLRESGYGYT

j_gene: TRBJ1-5
len: 13
v_gene: TRBV10-3
CDR3aa: AIRDSRDSNQPQH

j_gene: TRBJ2-1
len: 13
v_gene: TRBV7-6
CDR3aa: ASSLRRDRYNEQF

j_gene: TRBJ2-2
len: 13
v_gene: TRBV18
CDR3aa: ASSNSRTNTGELF

j_gene: TRBJ1-6
len: 15
v_gene: TRBV2
CDR3aa: ASSPAAGARVSSPLH

j_gene: TRBJ2-7
len: 13
v_gene: TRBV6-5
CDR3aa: ASSYYPGGTYEQY

j_gene: TRBJ1-5
len: 16
v_gene: TRBV15
CDR3aa: ATSRGYPGQARNQPQH

j_gene: TRBJ2-3
len: 15
v_gene: TRBV28
CDR3aa: ASSPDRLAGDTDTQY

j_gene: TRBJ2-7
len: 15
v_gene: TRBV7-9
CDR3aa: ASSSPLGTRGKNEQY

j_gene: TRBJ1-2
len: 11
v_gene: TRBV6-1
CDR3aa: ASSDTGEHGYT

j_gene: TRBJ1-2
len: 11
v_gene: TRBV5-6
CDR3aa: ASSLGSNYGYT

j_gene: TRBJ1-1
len: 12
v_gene: TRBV7-9
CDR3aa: ASSLEGGTTEAF

j_gene: TRBJ1-2
len: 16
v_gene: TRBV19
CDR3aa: ASSILLFPPDRGYGYT

j_gene: TRBJ1-1
len: 13
v_gene: TRBV4-3
CDR3aa: ASSQADRVNTEAF

j_gene: TRBJ1-1
len: 14
v_gene: TRBV5-4
CDR3aa: ASSTIWTGRNTEAF

j_gene: TRBJ1-5
len: 10
v_gene: TRBV6-2/TRBV6-3
CDR3aa: ASTPGDQPQH

j_gene: TRBJ1-6
len: 17
v_gene: TRBV28
CDR3aa: ASSSPAGTGGGSNSPLH

j_gene: TRBJ2-5
len: 11
v_gene: TRBV27
CDR3aa: ASSFTGQETQY

j_gene: TRBJ1-4
len: 13
v_gene: TRBV3-1/TRBV3-2
CDR3aa: ASRGGGSTGEKLF